The 28 T cell receptor beta chains below all came from one sample that was sequenced in a study of cytomegalovirus exposure and HLA in healthy donors. 13 Jbeta primers and 60 Vbeta primers were used for the PCR. Here immunoSEQ multiplex PCR was the method, and the copy in TCRdb shows in-frame clones only, minus some. In the table there are some 140,000 clones, approximately 80% of which are singletons. The sample was PBMCs. The receptor source for this set is a woman aged 45-59 years in good health and CMV-seropositive.

The chain recombines TRBV29-1 with TRBJ1-1; D call uncertain. Germline CDR1 and CDR2: SQVTM and ANQGSEA. This CDR3 is built from 15 residues. V was clipped by 2 bases and J by 1 base, with 14 bases between them. This CDR3 reads CSVEYGVSPNTEAFF. CDR3 sequence (DNA): TGCAGCGTTGAATACGGGGTGAGCCCGAACACTGAAGCTTTCTTT.

The chain has TRBV6-6 and TRBJ1-3; 8 bases fit TRBD1. After removal of 6 bases from V and 4 bases from J, the junction contained 11 bases not matched to a gene. There are 16 residues in the CDR3. Germline V gene data show CDR1 as MNHNY and CDR2 as SVGAGI (reference sequence). The CDR3 sequence is CASSEDRDVTGNTIYF. Written as DNA, the CDR3 is TGTGCCAGCAGCGAGGACAGGGATGTTACCGGAAACACCATATATTTT.

V gene TRBV6-6 combines with J gene TRBJ1-1, with D maybe TRBD1 (5 bases). This CDR3 is built from 12 residues. With 10 bases removed from V and 5 bases from J, the gap between germline ends came to 14 bases. Germline CDR1 is MNHNY and CDR2 is SVGAGI (reference sequence). The CDR3 spells CATTPGWTEAFF. The CDR3 DNA sequence: TGTGCCACAACCCCAGGGTGGACTGAAGCTTTCTTT.

The genes are TRBV2 and TRBJ2-5, with 9 bases that match TRBD1. Trimming removed 3 bases from V and 4 bases from J; junction bases left unmatched: 3. The CDR3 runs to 14 residues. CDR1 and CDR2 from the germline V gene are SNHLY and FYNNEI. In nucleotides, the CDR3 is TGTGCCAGCAGTGAGCCGGGACAGGGAGAGACCCAGTACTTC. Translated, it gives CASSEPGQGETQYF.

CDR3 in amino acids: CASSLIQANEQYF. The CDR3 DNA is TGTGCCAGCAGTTTAATACAGGCCAACGAGCAGTACTTC. The chain combines TRBV27 with TRBJ2-7, with TRBD1 as a possible D gene (5 bases). Trimming stripped 2 bases from V and 5 bases from J, with 10 bases between. Germline V lookup: CDR1 MNHEY, CDR2 SMNVEV (reference sequence). The CDR3 loop spans 13 amino acids.

Only a few counts were recorded for this clone. The chain employs TRBV6-6 and TRBJ1-4; tentative D call: TRBD1 (5 bases). V was clipped by 5 bases and J by 11 bases, with 18 bases between them. Germline CDR1 and CDR2: MNHNY and SVGAGI (reference sequence). The CDR3 sequence is 14 residues long. Here the CDR3 DNA reads TGTGCCAGCAGTGACGGGGGATCAGCGTACAAACTGTTTTTT. It specifies CASSDGGSAYKLFF.

In the case of this clone: The junction departs from the called germline gene at one end, perhaps through a read error. The rearrangement links TRBV28 to TRBJ2-7; 8 bases line up with TRBD1. The CDR3 runs to 14 residues. The germline CDR1 and CDR2 sequences are MDHEN and SYDVKM. CDR3 region: CASSLTQGAGEHYF. CDR3 in DNA: TGTGCCAGCAGTTTAACGCAGGGGGCGGGCGAGCATTACTTC.

V usage is TRBV6-5 and J usage is TRBJ1-2; possible D gene TRBD1, 6 bases. Trimming cost V 0 bases and J 4 bases, with 15 bases left between them. Germline CDR1 and CDR2: MNHEY and SVGAGI. This CDR3 region has 16 residues. The CDR3 loop reads CASSYSIGGGAYGYTF. The CDR3 coding sequence is TGTGCCAGCAGTTACTCGATCGGTGGGGGCGCCTATGGCTACACCTTC.

The chain combines TRBV28 with TRBJ1-2; weak D call: TRBD1 (6 bases). The germline gives CDR1 MDHEN, CDR2 SYDVKM. The V end was cut by 2 bases, the J end by 8 bases, with 21 bases between. This CDR3 comprises 16 residues. In nucleotides, the CDR3 is TGTGCCAGCAGTTTACCAGGCGCAGGGGATTTAGGAGGCTACACCTTC. This sequence encodes CASSLPGAGDLGGYTF.

This chain uses TRBV7-3 with TRBJ1-6; D is unclear. Trimming shortened V by 2 bases and J by 9 bases, and 5 bases separated the two germline ends. CDR1 is SGHTA and CDR2 is FQGTGA in the germline V gene. The CDR3 has 12 residues. The CDR3 DNA reads TGTGCCAGCAGCTTACCGGGTTCACCCCTCCACTTT. This gives the protein CASSLPGSPLHF.

DNA for the CDR3: TGCGCCAGCAGCTTGGAACGAGGACAGGGGGCAGGGGACACCATATATTTT. Protein sequence: CASSLERGQGAGDTIYF. The rearrangement links TRBV5-1 to TRBJ1-3; 11 bases fit TRBD1. The CDR3 loop spans 17 amino acids. The V gene's germline CDR1 is SGHRS and CDR2 YFSETQ. Unmatched junction bases numbered 10, after V lost 0 bases and J lost 8 bases.

This rearrangement joins TRBV5-4 to TRBJ2-3; TRBD2 aligns across 9 bases. The CDR3 runs 14 residues. The trim removed 5 bases at V and 7 bases at J, leaving 8 bases unmatched. Germline V gene sequence: CDR1 SGHNT, CDR2 YYREEE (reference sequence). The CDR3 DNA sequence: TGTGCCAGCAGTCCGCGGGGGGGACCGAATACGCAGTATTTT. It is translated as CASSPRGGPNTQYF.

The chain carries TRBV28 and TRBJ2-1; TRBD2 is a possible D gene (7 bases). Trimming took 2 bases from V and 10 from J, leaving 15 bases between them. The CDR3 runs 14 residues. Germline CDR1 reads MDHEN; CDR2 reads SYDVKM. The CDR3 nucleotides are TGTGCCAGCAGTTTAAGGGGGGGGGCCCGAGAGCAGTTCTTC. Its translation is CASSLRGGAREQFF.

The CDR3 sequence: CASSPSGGALNEQFF. CDR3 DNA: TGTGCCAGCAGCCCTAGCGGGGGGGCGCTAAATGAGCAGTTCTTC. V and J are TRBV6-4 and TRBJ2-1; 12 nucleotides agree with TRBD2. The CDR3 totals 15 residues. Per the germline V gene, CDR1 is MRHNA and CDR2 is SNTAGT. With 6 bases clipped from V and 7 bases from J, the junction kept 7 bases outside the gene matches.

The chain is built from TRBV6-5 and TRBJ1-5; D might be TRBD1 (6 bases). The CDR3 consists of 15 residues. The germline CDR1 and CDR2 sequences are MNHEY and SVGAGI. The ends were cut back, 0 bases at V and 8 bases at J, with 14 bases in the middle. The CDR3 is CASSYSGRGWEPQHF. The CDR3, as DNA: TGTGCCAGCAGTTACTCGGGCAGGGGTTGGGAGCCCCAGCATTTT.

This rearrangement joins TRBV29-1 to TRBJ2-2; weak D call: TRBD2 (6 bases). From germline, CDR1 is SQVTM and CDR2 ANQGSEA. Deletions cut 4 bases from V and 5 bases from J, with 17 bases between. The length of the CDR3 is 15 residues. The CDR3 region is CSVARLATETGELFF. In nucleotides, the CDR3 is TGCAGCGTTGCAAGGCTAGCGACAGAGACCGGGGAGCTGTTTTTT.

This clone was seen a few times. The rearrangement joins TRBV7-6 to TRBJ1-3, with D perhaps matching TRBD1 (6 bases). There are 18 residues in the CDR3. Germline V lookup: CDR1 SGHVS, CDR2 FNYEAQ. Deletions cut 1 base from V and 0 bases from J, with 16 bases between. In DNA, the CDR3 is TGTGCCAGCAGCTTAGGGACAGTCATTTCTAGCTCTGGAAACACCATATATTTT. This gives the protein CASSLGTVISSSGNTIYF.

The V gene is TRBV13, the J gene TRBJ1-2; 8 bases align to TRBD1. The germline CDR1 and CDR2 sequences are PRHDT and FYEKMQ (reference sequence). The V and J ends lost 4 bases and 4 bases, in that order; junction bases with no gene match: 8. This CDR3 contains 15 residues. The CDR3 reads CASSSLWGQVYGYTF. For the CDR3, the DNA is TGTGCCAGCAGCTCTCTATGGGGACAGGTCTATGGCTACACCTTC.

The chain has TRBV6-5 and TRBJ1-2; 8 bases map to TRBD1. CDR1 MNHEY and CDR2 SVGAGI come from the germline V gene. CDR3 size: 16 residues. V trimming: 2 bases; J trimming: 2 bases; junction bases outside the gene matches: 7. The CDR3 nucleotides read TGTGCCAGCAGTTACGACAGGGGCAGGGTGAACTATGGCTACACCTTC. This encodes CASSYDRGRVNYGYTF.

In this sample, this clone turned up a few times. The chain uses TRBV30 and TRBJ1-5; 7 nucleotides agree with TRBD1. This CDR3 comprises 13 residues. Per the germline V gene, CDR1 is GTSNPN and CDR2 is SVGIG (reference sequence). Trimming at V came to 5 bases and at J to 3 bases, leaving 4 bases not matched to a gene. Written as DNA, the CDR3 is TGTGCCTGGGGGGGACAGATCAATCAGCCCCAGCATTTT. Its protein is CAWGGQINQPQHF.

The chain recombines TRBV19 with TRBJ1-1, with 7 positions matching TRBD1. CDR3 length: 14 residues. Germline CDR1 and CDR2: LNHDA and SQIVND (reference sequence). Trimming took 5 bases from V and 3 from J; bases not matched to a gene: 6. The CDR3 bases are TGTGCCAGTAGTCACAGGGGAGAAGACACTGAAGCTTTCTTT. The encoded protein is CASSHRGEDTEAFF.

This clone has only one observation. The gene calls are TRBV7-9 and TRBJ1-5; no firm D call. The V end was cut by 5 bases, the J end by 4 bases, with 12 bases between. The CDR3 length is 14 residues. CDR1 and CDR2 (germline): SEHNR, FQNEAQ (reference sequence). Written as DNA, the CDR3 is TGTGCCAGCAGCCTTGCGGGAGGGAATCAGCCCCAGCATTTT. The encoded protein is CASSLAGGNQPQHF.

The rearrangement uses TRBV21-1 and TRBJ1-2. TRBV21-1 is reported as a pseudogene. CDR3 length: 12 amino acids. The CDR3 protein is CASSPRWHGYTF. The CDR3 DNA is TGTGCCAGCTCCCCGAGGTGGCATGGCTACACCTTC.

The genes are TRBV18 and TRBJ2-5; 11 bases fit TRBD2. Losses at the gene ends were 0 bases for V and 3 bases for J; bases not matched to a gene: 0. The germline gives CDR1 KGHSH, CDR2 LQKENI. The CDR3 extends over 15 amino acids. Written as DNA, the CDR3 is TGTGCCAGCTCACCACCGGGACTAGCGGAAGAGACCCAGTACTTC. Encoded protein: CASSPPGLAEETQYF.

V usage is TRBV7-2 and J usage is TRBJ2-7, with 10 nucleotides matching TRBD2. Germline lookup yields CDR1 SGHTA and CDR2 FQGNSA. Trimming at V came to 4 bases and at J to 4 bases, leaving 10 bases not matched to a gene. The CDR3 spans 16 residues. The CDR3 sequence: CASSSPTSGRFYEQYF. The DNA for the CDR3 is TGTGCCAGCAGCTCCCCGACTAGCGGGCGATTTTACGAGCAGTACTTC.

The V gene is TRBV7-2, the J gene TRBJ1-2; the D gene is possibly TRBD1 (5 bases). Trimming left V 6 bases short and J 4 bases short, with 15 bases between. This CDR3 is 14 amino acids long. Germline assignment: CDR1 SGHTA and CDR2 FQGNSA. The CDR3, as DNA: TGTGCCAGCAGTAGCCGCGACAGAACCTATGGCTACACCTTC. Its translation: CASSSRDRTYGYTF.

V and J are TRBV18 and TRBJ1-6, with a tentative D call TRBD1 (5 bases). V dropped 2 bases and J dropped 9 bases, with 14 bases sitting between them. The germline gives CDR1 KGHSH, CDR2 LQKENI. The CDR3 is 15 residues long. The DNA of the CDR3 is TGTGCCAGCTCACCATCGGACAATTCGATTTCACCCCTCCACTTT. Residues: CASSPSDNSISPLHF.

This clone has only one observation. The CDR3 bases are TGTGCCAGCAGCGATACAGGGGGCTTAAGCTCCTACAATGAGCAGTTCTTC. Its translation is CASSDTGGLSSYNEQFF. The chain employs TRBV9 and TRBJ2-1, with TRBD1 matching 9 bases. This CDR3 spans 17 amino acids. Germline V CDR1 and CDR2: SGDLS, YYNGEE. J lost 0 bases, V lost 3 bases, and 7 bases had no gene match.